The T cell receptor beta chain described here comes from a study of vaccination and CD4 T cells after COVID-19. For the study at large: Comprising six males and four females, the convalescent participants counted two Hispanic individuals among them.

This clonotype showed up just a few times. The target antigen is unknown. Indicated treatment: approximately 11-day PBMC culture with coronavirus spike peptide pools or control peptides (ViraFEST assay). Once cultured approximately nine days, CD4+ T cells underwent isolation by negative selection. The study, taken as a whole, reports: Within the convalescent patients, spike mono-reactivity was found in 304 of 307 vaccine-specific clones.

This CDR3 spans 15 amino acids. The ends were cut back, 5 bases at V and 4 bases at J, with 17 bases in the middle. CDR1 and CDR2 (germline): DFQATT, SNEGSKA (reference sequence). At the Johns Hopkins FTIC core, DNA taken from cultured CD4+ T cells was sequenced by way of the Oncomine TCR Beta short-read assay. TCRdb recomputed calls from the PCR reads with MiXCR, one row per CDR3 protein. This sample has under 15,000 distinct CDR3 sequences, with around 49% found just once. Sequencing input: CD4+ T cells from blood, cultured in vitro. The chain links TRBV20-1 to TRBJ1-4; D perhaps matches TRBD1 (6 bases). The TCR comes from a human donor who had recovered from COVID-19. The CDR3 DNA reads as TGCAGTGCTCCCATGAGACAGGAGAATAATGAAAAACTGTTTTTT. Protein product: CSAPMRQENNEKLFF.